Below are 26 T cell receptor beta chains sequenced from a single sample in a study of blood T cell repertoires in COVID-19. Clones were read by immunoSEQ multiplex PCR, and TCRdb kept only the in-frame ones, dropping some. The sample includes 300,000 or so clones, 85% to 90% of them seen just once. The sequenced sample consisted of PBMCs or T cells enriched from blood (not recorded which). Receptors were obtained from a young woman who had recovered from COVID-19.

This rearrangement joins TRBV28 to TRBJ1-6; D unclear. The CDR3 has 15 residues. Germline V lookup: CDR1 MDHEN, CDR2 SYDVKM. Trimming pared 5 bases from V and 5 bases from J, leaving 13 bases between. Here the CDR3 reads CASSTVGSHNSPLHF. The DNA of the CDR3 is TGTGCCAGCAGTACCGTTGGGAGCCATAATTCACCCCTCCACTTT.

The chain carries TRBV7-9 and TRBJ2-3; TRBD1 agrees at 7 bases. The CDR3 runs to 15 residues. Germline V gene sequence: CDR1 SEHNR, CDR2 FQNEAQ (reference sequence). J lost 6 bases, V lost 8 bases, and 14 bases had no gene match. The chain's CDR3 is CASVGSGQIVDTQYF. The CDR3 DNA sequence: TGTGCCAGCGTCGGTTCGGGACAGATTGTCGATACGCAGTATTTT.

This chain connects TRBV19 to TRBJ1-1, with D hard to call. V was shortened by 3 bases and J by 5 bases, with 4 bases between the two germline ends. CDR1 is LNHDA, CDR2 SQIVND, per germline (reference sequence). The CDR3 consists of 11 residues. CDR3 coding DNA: TGTGCCAGTAGTATCGGGACTGAAGCTTTCTTT. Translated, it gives CASSIGTEAFF.

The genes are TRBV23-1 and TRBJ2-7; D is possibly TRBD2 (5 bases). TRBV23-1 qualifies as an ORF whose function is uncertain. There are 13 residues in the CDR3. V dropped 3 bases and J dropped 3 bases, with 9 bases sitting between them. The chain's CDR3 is CASSHRGNYEQYF. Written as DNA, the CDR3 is TGCGCCAGCAGTCATCGGGGAAACTACGAGCAGTACTTC.

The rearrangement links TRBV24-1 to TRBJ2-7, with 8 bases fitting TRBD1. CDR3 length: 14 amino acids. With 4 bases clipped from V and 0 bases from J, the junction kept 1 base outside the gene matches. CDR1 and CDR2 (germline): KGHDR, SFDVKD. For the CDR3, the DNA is TGTGCCACCAGTGAAACAGGGGGCTCCTACGAGCAGTACTTC. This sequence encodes CATSETGGSYEQYF.

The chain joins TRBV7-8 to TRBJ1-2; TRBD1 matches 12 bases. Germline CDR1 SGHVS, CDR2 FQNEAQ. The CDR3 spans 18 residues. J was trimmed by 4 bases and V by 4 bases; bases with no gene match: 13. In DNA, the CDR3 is TGTGCCAGCAGCTCATATTCCAGGGACAGGGGGCCGAGCTATGGCTACACCTTC. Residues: CASSSYSRDRGPSYGYTF.

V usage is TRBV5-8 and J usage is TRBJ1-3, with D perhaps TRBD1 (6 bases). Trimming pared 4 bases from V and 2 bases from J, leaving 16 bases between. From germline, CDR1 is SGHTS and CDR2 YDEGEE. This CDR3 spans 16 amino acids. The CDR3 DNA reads TGTGCCAGCAGCACACCGCTAAGGACAGCTGGAAACACCATATATTTT. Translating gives CASSTPLRTAGNTIYF.

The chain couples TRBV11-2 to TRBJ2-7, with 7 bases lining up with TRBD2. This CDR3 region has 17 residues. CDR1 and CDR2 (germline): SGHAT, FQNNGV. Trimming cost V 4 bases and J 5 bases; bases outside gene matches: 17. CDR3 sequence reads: CASSSRPGREYLHEQYF. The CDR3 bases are TGTGCCAGCAGCTCCCGTCCCGGGCGGGAGTATCTTCACGAGCAGTACTTC.

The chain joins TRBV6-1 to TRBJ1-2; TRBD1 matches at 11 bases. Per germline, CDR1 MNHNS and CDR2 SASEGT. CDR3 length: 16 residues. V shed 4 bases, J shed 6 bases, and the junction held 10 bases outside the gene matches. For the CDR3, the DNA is TGTGCCAGCAGTGGCCGGACAGGGGGCCGGAGTGATGGCTACACCTTC. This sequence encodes CASSGRTGGRSDGYTF.

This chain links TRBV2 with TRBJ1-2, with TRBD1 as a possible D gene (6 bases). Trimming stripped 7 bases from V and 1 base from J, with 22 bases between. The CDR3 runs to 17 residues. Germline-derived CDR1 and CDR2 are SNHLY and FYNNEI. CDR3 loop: CASTSTEGVKGNYGYTF. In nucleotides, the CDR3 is TGTGCCAGCACCTCAACTGAGGGGGTTAAGGGTAACTATGGCTACACCTTC.

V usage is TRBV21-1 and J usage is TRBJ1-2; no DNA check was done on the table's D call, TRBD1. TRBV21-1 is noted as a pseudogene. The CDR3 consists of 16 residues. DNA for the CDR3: TGTGCCAGCAGCGTTCGGGACAGGGGAGGGGCCTATGGCTACACCTTC. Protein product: CASSVRDRGGAYGYTF.

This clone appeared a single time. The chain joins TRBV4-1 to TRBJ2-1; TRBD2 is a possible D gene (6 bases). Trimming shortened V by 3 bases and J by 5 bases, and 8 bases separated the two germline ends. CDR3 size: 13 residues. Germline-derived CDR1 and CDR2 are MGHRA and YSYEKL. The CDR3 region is CASSHGGHNEQFF. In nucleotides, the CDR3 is TGCGCCAGCAGCCACGGAGGGCACAATGAGCAGTTCTTC.

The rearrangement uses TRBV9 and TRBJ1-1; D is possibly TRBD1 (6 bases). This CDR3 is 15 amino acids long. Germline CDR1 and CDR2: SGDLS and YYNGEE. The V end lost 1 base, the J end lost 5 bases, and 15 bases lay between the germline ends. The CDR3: CASSVRARGGTEAFF. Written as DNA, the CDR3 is TGTGCCAGCAGCGTAAGGGCCCGAGGGGGAACTGAAGCTTTCTTT.

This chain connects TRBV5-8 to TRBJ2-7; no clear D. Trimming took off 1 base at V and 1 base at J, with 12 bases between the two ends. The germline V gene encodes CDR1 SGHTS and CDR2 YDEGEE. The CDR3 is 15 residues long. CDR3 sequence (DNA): TGTGCCAGCAGCTTGACGCAGTATCCTTCCTACGAGCAGTACTTC. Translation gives CASSLTQYPSYEQYF.

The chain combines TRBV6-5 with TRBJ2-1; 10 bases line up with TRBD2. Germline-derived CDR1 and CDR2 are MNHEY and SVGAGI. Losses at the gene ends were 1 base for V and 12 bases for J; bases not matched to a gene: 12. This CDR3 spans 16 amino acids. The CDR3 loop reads CASSYLIAGGPGGQFF. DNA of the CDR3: TGTGCCAGCAGTTACTTAATAGCGGGAGGTCCAGGTGGGCAGTTCTTC.

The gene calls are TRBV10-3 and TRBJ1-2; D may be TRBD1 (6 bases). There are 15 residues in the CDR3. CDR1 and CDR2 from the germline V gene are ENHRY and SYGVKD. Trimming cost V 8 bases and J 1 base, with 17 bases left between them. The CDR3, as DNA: TGTGCCATCTCCCATCCGGACAGCCTTAACTATGGCTACACCTTC. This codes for CAISHPDSLNYGYTF.

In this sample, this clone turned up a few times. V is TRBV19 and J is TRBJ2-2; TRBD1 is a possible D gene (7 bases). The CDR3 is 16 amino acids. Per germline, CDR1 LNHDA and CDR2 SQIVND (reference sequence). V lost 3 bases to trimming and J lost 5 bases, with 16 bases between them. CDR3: CASSMTGRWKTGELFF. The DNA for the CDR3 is TGTGCCAGTAGTATGACAGGGAGGTGGAAAACCGGGGAGCTGTTTTTT.

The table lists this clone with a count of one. The CDR3 is CASSHGGSGNTIYF. The CDR3 DNA is TGTGCCAGCAGCCATGGGGGGTCCGGAAACACCATATATTTT. The chain joins TRBV28 to TRBJ1-3, with D perhaps matching TRBD1 (5 bases). The CDR3 contains 14 residues. Trimming removed 6 bases at V and 4 bases at J, with 13 bases between. The germline gives CDR1 MDHEN, CDR2 SYDVKM.

This CDR3 is CASSLDPVYGYTF. The CDR3 DNA sequence: TGTGCCAGCAGCTTAGACCCGGTCTATGGCTACACCTTC. The rearrangement joins TRBV7-9 to TRBJ1-2; D is undetermined. Germline V lookup: CDR1 SEHNR, CDR2 FQNEAQ (reference sequence). The CDR3 runs 13 residues. The V end lost 1 base, the J end lost 4 bases, and 7 bases lay between the germline ends.

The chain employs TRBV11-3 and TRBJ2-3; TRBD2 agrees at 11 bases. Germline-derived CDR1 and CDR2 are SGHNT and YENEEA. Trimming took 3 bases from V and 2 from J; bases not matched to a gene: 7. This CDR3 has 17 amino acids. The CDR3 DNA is TGTGCCAGCAGCTTCAAGGGGACTAGCGGATCCACAGATACGCAGTATTTT. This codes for CASSFKGTSGSTDTQYF. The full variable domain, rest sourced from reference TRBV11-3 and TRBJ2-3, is EAGVVQSPRYKIIEKKQPVAFWCNPISGHNTLYWYLQNLGQGPELLIRYENEEAVDDSQLPKDRFSAERLKGVDSTLKIQPAELGDSAVYLCASSFKGTSGSTDTQYFGPGTRLTVL.

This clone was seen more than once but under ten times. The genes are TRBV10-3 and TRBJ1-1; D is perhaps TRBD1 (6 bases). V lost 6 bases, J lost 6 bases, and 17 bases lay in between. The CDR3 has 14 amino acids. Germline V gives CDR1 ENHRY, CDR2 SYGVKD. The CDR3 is CAISLGRGTAEAFF. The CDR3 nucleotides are TGTGCCATCAGCCTCGGCAGGGGTACCGCTGAAGCTTTCTTT.

The CDR3 DNA follows: TGTGCCAGCAGCTCTTCCGGACAGGGACGATCCTACGAGCAGTACTTC. Its protein is CASSSSGQGRSYEQYF. The chain is built from TRBV11-1 and TRBJ2-7; TRBD1 agrees at 8 bases. The V and J ends lost 4 bases and 1 base, in that order; junction bases with no gene match: 9. Per the germline V gene, CDR1 is SGHAT and CDR2 is FQDESV (reference sequence). CDR3 length: 16 residues.

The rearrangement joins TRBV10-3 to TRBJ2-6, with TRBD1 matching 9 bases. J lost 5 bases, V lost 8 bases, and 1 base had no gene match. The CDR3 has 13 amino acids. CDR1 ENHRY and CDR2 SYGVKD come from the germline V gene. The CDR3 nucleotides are TGTGCCATCGGACAGGGGTGGGCCAACGTCCTGACTTTC. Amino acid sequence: CAIGQGWANVLTF.

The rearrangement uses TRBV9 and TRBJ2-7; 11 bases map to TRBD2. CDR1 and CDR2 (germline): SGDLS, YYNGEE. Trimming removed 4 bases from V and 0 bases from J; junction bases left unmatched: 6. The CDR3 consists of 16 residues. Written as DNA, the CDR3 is TGTGCCAGCAGCCCGGGGACTAGCGGTAGCTCCTACGAGCAGTACTTC. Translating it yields CASSPGTSGSSYEQYF.

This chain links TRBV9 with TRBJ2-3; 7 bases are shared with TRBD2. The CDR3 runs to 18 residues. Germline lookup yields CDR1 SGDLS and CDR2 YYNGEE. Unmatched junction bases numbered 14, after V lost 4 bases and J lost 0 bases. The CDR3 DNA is TGTGCCAGCAGCCCTGGGGGGGGAGGTCCTGTGAGCACAGATACGCAGTATTTT. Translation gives CASSPGGGGPVSTDTQYF.

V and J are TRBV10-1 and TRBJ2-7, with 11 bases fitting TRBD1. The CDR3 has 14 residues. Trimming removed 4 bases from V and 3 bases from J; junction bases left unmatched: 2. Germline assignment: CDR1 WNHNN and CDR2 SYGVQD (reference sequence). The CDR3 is CASSAGTGGYEQYF. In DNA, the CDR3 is TGCGCCAGCAGTGCCGGGACAGGGGGCTACGAGCAGTACTTC.